Only a few counts were recorded for the clone carrying this T cell receptor (beta chain). Under the authors' procedure: Counts of nucleated cells, estimated from reference gene primer amplification, were obtained. Method: immunoSEQ multiplex PCR; TCRdb's copy keeps in-frame clones and lacks some. Clone size and V and J calls were adopted from that table, with D and trimming inferred from the DNA. The sample consists of around 200,000 clones, around 84% of them appearing once. The data belong to a study of blood T cell repertoires in COVID-19. The source is a man in his forties with active or convalescent COVID-19. Sequencing used peripheral blood.

The CDR3 loop is CASSPGTARRRSPLHF. The CDR3 DNA follows: TGTGCCAGCAGCCCCGGGACTGCAAGGAGAAGGTCACCCCTCCACTTT. The V call is TRBV7-2, the J call TRBJ1-6; perhaps TRBD1 as D (5 bases). This CDR3 is built from 16 residues. Trimming removed 5 bases from V and 10 bases from J, with 21 bases in between. Germline-derived CDR1 and CDR2 are SGHTA and FQGNSA. The complete variable domain, with remaining parts taken from reference TRBV7-2 and TRBJ1-6, reads GAGVSQSPSNKVTEKGKDVELRCDPISGHTALYWYRQSLGQGLEFLIYFQGNSAPDKSGLPSDRFSAERTGGSVSTLTIQRTQQEDSAVYLCASSPGTARRRSPLHFGNGTRLTVT.